These 20 T cell receptor beta chains originate from one sample sequenced in a study of blood T cell repertoires in COVID-19. Libraries were prepared by immunoSEQ multiplex PCR; TCRdb keeps only in-frame clonotypes and omits some of them. In the table there are 150,000 to 200,000 clones, roughly three quarters of which are singletons. The specimen sequenced was peripheral blood. The receptor source for this set is a woman between 45 and 65 years old with active or convalescent COVID-19.

The chain couples TRBV4-2 to TRBJ1-5; 11 bases match TRBD1. Germline trimming cut 3 bases from V and 9 bases from J; bases unmatched to any gene: 10. This CDR3 has 16 amino acids. Germline CDR1 is LGHNA and CDR2 is YNFKEQ. CDR3 sequence reads: CASSQGDRGTILPQHF. The DNA for the CDR3 is TGTGCCAGCAGCCAGGGGGACAGGGGGACTATACTGCCCCAGCATTTT.

This sequence joins TRBV7-8 and TRBJ1-6; D is uncertain. The CDR3 is 16 residues long. V was pared by 1 base and J by 5 bases, with 12 bases between. Germline V CDR1 and CDR2: SGHVS, FQNEAQ. The CDR3 protein is CASSLVPGADNSPLHF. CDR3 DNA: TGTGCCAGCAGCTTAGTCCCGGGTGCCGATAATTCACCCCTCCACTTT.

This chain connects TRBV28 to TRBJ1-5, with TRBD1 identical over 7 bases. The junction had 11 bases not matched to a gene; V was cut back by 6 bases and J by 9 bases. Germline values: CDR1 MDHEN, CDR2 SYDVKM. This CDR3 contains 14 residues. CDR3 DNA sequence: TGTGCCAGCAGCCTTACAGGGGCCGATCGGCCCCAGCATTTT. Translated: CASSLTGADRPQHF.

This clone was found a few times. The chain recombines TRBV6-5 with TRBJ1-6; 7 nucleotides line up with TRBD1. J was trimmed by 10 bases and V by 5 bases; bases with no gene match: 8. The CDR3 has 14 amino acids. Germline lookup yields CDR1 MNHEY and CDR2 SVGAGI. CDR3 DNA sequence: TGTGCCAGCAGTCTGACAGGGATTGAGTCACCCCTCCACTTT. Protein sequence: CASSLTGIESPLHF.

The chain carries TRBV28 and TRBJ2-3; TRBD2 agrees at 8 bases. From germline, CDR1 is MDHEN and CDR2 SYDVKM. This CDR3 comprises 19 residues. Trimming took 8 bases from V and 0 from J; bases not matched to a gene: 19. Written as DNA, the CDR3 is TGTGCCAGCCCTCCCCGGACCCTGTGGCGGGAGGATAGCACAGATACGCAGTATTTT. It translates to CASPPRTLWREDSTDTQYF.

The chain couples TRBV6-1 to TRBJ1-5, with no clear D. This CDR3 contains 13 residues. CDR1 is MNHNS and CDR2 is SASEGT in the germline V gene. The V end was cut by 0 bases, the J end by 7 bases, with 7 bases between. CDR3 coding DNA: TGTGCCAGCAGTGAAGCTGGGAGGCAGCCCCAGCATTTT. Translation: CASSEAGRQPQHF.

This clone has a handful of counts. The J gene is TRBJ2-1, the V gene TRBV6-5; the match to TRBD2 covers 10 bases. CDR1 MNHEY and CDR2 SVGAGI come from the germline V gene. Trimming at V came to 8 bases and at J to 4 bases, leaving 5 bases not matched to a gene. The CDR3 spans 14 residues. Here the CDR3 reads CASLPSGGYNEQFF. In DNA, the CDR3 is TGTGCCAGCCTGCCTAGCGGGGGATACAATGAGCAGTTCTTC.

This clone came up once. The rearrangement uses TRBV18 and TRBJ1-4; 9 bases fit TRBD1. CDR1 and CDR2 (germline): KGHSH, LQKENI. V lost 2 bases, J lost 8 bases, and 9 bases stayed unmatched. The CDR3 is made up of 16 amino acids. The CDR3 protein is CASSPSTGGEGEKLFF. CDR3 coding DNA: TGTGCCAGCTCACCATCTACAGGGGGCGAGGGGGAAAAACTGTTTTTT.

The gene calls are TRBV18 and TRBJ1-4; a possible D gene is TRBD1 (6 bases). CDR1 KGHSH and CDR2 LQKENI come from the germline V gene. This CDR3 contains 15 residues. Deletions cut 4 bases from V and 3 bases from J, with 12 bases between. The CDR3 bases are TGTGCCAGCTCACTAACACAGGGACCTAATGAAAAACTGTTTTTT. It yields the protein CASSLTQGPNEKLFF.

This chain joins TRBV6-4 and TRBJ1-2; D is ambiguous. Germline V gene sequence: CDR1 MRHNA, CDR2 SNTAGT. Trimming took off 4 bases at V and 8 bases at J, with 5 bases between the two ends. CDR3 length: 10 amino acids. For the CDR3, the DNA is TGTGCCAGCAGTGGCGAGGGCTACACCTTC. Its translation: CASSGEGYTF.

This chain joins TRBV28 and TRBJ2-1; TRBD2 matches at 11 bases. V dropped 8 bases and J dropped 8; count of bases not matched to a gene: 8. Per germline, CDR1 MDHEN and CDR2 SYDVKM. CDR3 length: 14 residues. This chain's CDR3 is CASYSGRARDEQFF. Here the CDR3 DNA reads TGTGCCAGCTATAGCGGGAGGGCCAGGGATGAGCAGTTCTTC.

This clone was counted a single time. The chain couples TRBV7-9 to TRBJ1-4; 9 bases agree with TRBD1. The CDR3 spans 17 residues. Germline V gives CDR1 SEHNR, CDR2 FQNEAQ (reference sequence). The V gene end was trimmed by 5 bases and the J gene end by 12 bases; junction bases not matched to a gene: 19. CDR3 nucleotide sequence: TGTGCCAGCAGCCGGGACTATCCGACAGGGGGGAATGTAGAACTGTTTTTT. Translation gives CASSRDYPTGGNVELFF.

This chain uses TRBV5-4 with TRBJ2-5, with 10 bases lining up with TRBD2. The CDR3 covers 16 residues. Germline values: CDR1 SGHNT, CDR2 YYREEE (reference sequence). V trimming: 2 bases; J trimming: 5 bases; junction bases outside the gene matches: 9. For the CDR3, the DNA is TGTGCCAGCAGCTTTCCTAGCGGGAGTCGGAGGGAGACCCAGTACTTC. Amino acid sequence: CASSFPSGSRRETQYF.

The J gene is TRBJ2-5, the V gene TRBV28, with TRBD2 as a possible D gene (7 bases). The germline CDR1 and CDR2 sequences are MDHEN and SYDVKM. The CDR3 has 14 amino acids. V was trimmed by 6 bases and J by 3 bases, leaving 14 bases between them. The CDR3 coding sequence is TGTGCCAGCAGGTCACAGGGAGGGGAAGAGACCCAGTACTTC. Translation gives CASRSQGGEETQYF.

This clone was counted between two and nine times. The same CDR3 can be traced to other DNA sequences in this sample. The J gene is TRBJ2-7, the V gene TRBV12-3 or TRBV12-4; the match to TRBD1 covers 7 bases. The CDR3 covers 11 residues. J lost 7 bases, V lost 6 bases, and 3 bases had no gene match. The CDR3 DNA reads TGTGCCAGCAGCTCAGGGGGAGAGCAGTACTTC. It is translated as CASSSGGEQYF.

The chain couples TRBV19 to TRBJ1-1, with TRBD1 identical over 7 bases. Germline trimming cut 6 bases from V and 1 base from J; bases unmatched to any gene: 5. CDR1 and CDR2 from the germline V gene are LNHDA and SQIVND (reference sequence). CDR3 size: 14 residues. The CDR3, as DNA: TGTGCCAGTAGGGTGACAGGGACGAACACTGAAGCTTTCTTT. This codes for CASRVTGTNTEAFF.

The V call is TRBV5-4, the J call TRBJ2-2; TRBD2 agrees at 8 bases. The trim removed 3 bases at V and 0 bases at J, leaving 1 base unmatched. Germline CDR1 and CDR2: SGHNT and YYREEE (reference sequence). CDR3 size: 15 residues. The CDR3 DNA sequence: TGTGCCAGCAGCTCGGGACTAGCGAACACCGGGGAGCTGTTTTTT. Translated: CASSSGLANTGELFF.

This sequence joins TRBV27 and TRBJ2-3, with TRBD2 identical over 9 bases. Germline values: CDR1 MNHEY, CDR2 SMNVEV (reference sequence). The CDR3 has 15 amino acids. The J segment lost 5 bases and the V segment lost 3 bases, leaving 6 bases of the junction unmatched. In nucleotides, the CDR3 is TGTGCCAGCAGTTTCATAGCGGGAGCGGGAGATACGCAGTATTTT. Amino acid sequence: CASSFIAGAGDTQYF.

The V call is TRBV5-1, the J call TRBJ2-1, with 8 bases that match TRBD2. The CDR3 is made up of 15 amino acids. V shed 4 bases and J 7 bases; nucleotides not matched to a gene: 10. Germline assignment: CDR1 SGHRS and CDR2 YFSETQ. The CDR3 sequence is CASSTSAGVGNEQFF. The DNA for the CDR3 is TGCGCCAGCAGCACCTCAGCGGGGGTGGGGAATGAGCAGTTCTTC.

As DNA, the CDR3 is TGTGCCAGTAGACCCACCGGGGGAAGAGTCACTGAAGCTTTCTTT. Translation: CASRPTGGRVTEAFF. The chain combines TRBV19 with TRBJ1-1; TRBD1 is a possible D gene (5 bases). Germline CDR1 and CDR2: LNHDA and SQIVND (reference sequence). The CDR3 has 15 amino acids. Trimming pared 6 bases from V and 4 bases from J, leaving 18 bases between.